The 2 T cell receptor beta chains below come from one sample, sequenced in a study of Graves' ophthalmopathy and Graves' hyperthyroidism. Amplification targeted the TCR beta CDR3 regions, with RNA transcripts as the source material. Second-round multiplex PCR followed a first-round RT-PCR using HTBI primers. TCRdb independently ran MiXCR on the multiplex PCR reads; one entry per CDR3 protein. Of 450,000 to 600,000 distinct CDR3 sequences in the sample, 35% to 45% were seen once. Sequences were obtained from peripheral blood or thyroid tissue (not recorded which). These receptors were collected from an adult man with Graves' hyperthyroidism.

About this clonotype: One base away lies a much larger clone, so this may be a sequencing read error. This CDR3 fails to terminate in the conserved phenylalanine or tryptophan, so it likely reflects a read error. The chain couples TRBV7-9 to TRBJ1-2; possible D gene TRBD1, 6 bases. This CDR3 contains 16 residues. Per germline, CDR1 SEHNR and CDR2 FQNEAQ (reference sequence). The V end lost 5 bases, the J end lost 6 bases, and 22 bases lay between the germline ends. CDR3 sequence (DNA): TGTGCCAGCAGCCAAGATCAGTGGGGGGGCATGAATGGCTACACCCTC. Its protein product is CASSQDQWGGMNGYTL.

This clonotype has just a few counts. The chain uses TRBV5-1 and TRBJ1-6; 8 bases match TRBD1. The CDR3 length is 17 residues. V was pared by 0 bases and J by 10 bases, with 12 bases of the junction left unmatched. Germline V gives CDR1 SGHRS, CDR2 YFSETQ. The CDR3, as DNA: TGCGCCAGCAGCTTGGGGGAAGTATGGACAGGGCGGTCACCCCTCCACTTT. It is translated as CASSLGEVWTGRSPLHF.